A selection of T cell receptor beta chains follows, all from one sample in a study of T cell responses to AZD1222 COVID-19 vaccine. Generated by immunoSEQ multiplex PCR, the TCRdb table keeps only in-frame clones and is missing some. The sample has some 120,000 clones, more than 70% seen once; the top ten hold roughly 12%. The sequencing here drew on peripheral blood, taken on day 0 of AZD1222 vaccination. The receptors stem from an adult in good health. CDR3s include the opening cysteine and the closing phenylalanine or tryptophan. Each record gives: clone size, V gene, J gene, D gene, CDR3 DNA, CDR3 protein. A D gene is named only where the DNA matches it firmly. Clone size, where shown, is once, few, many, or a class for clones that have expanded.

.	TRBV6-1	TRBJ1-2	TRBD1	TGTGCCAGCAGTGAGGGACAGGGGGGAGGTGGCTACACCTTC	CASSEGQGGGGYTF
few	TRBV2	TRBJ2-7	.	TGTGCCAGCAAGTACGGCGGAGAGCAGTACTTC	CASKYGGEQYF
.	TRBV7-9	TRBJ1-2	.	TGTGCCAGCAGCTTACCCGGTTATGGCTACACCTTC	CASSLPGYGYTF
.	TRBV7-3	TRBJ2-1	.	TGTGCCAGCAGCTTAATAGCACAGGGAAATGAGCAGTTCTTC	CASSLIAQGNEQFF
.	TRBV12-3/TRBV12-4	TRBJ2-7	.	TGTGCCAGCAGTTTCGCCAGTCCCTACGAGCAGTACTTC	CASSFASPYEQYF
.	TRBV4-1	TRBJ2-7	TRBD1	TGCGCCAGCAGCCATGTCTCCGGGACAGGCTCCTACGAGCAGTACTTC	CASSHVSGTGSYEQYF
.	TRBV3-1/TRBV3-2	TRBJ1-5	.	TGTGCCAGCAGCCAAGATACAGGCCTCAATCAGCCCCAGCATTTT	CASSQDTGLNQPQHF
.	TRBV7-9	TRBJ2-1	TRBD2	TGTGCCAGCGGACAAGCGGGAGGGCCTCTCAATGAGCAGTTCTTC	CASGQAGGPLNEQFF
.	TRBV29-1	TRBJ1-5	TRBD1	TGCAGCGTAGAGGGGCAGGGGGCTGGTCAGCCCCAGCATTTT	CSVEGQGAGQPQHF
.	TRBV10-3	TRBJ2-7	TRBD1	TGTGCCATCAGTACGGGACAGGGGTACTACGAGCAGTACTTC	CAISTGQGYYEQYF
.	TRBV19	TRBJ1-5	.	TGTGCCAGTAGTATGTCGACAGCCGGACAGCCCCAGCATTTT	CASSMSTAGQPQHF
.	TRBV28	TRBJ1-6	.	TGTGCCAGCTGTGGTACTCCTCATTCACCCCTCCACTTT	CASCGTPHSPLHF
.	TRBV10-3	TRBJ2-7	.	TGTGCCATCACTTCCGGGACGGAAACGGACGAGCAGTACTTC	CAITSGTETDEQYF
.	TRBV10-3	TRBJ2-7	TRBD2	TGTGCCATCAGTCAGAGGGCGGGAGAAGGGAACGAGCAGTACTTC	CAISQRAGEGNEQYF
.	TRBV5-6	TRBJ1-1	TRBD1	TGTGCCAGCAGGGAGGCAGGGGGACCCATGAACACTGAAGCTTTCTTT	CASREAGGPMNTEAFF
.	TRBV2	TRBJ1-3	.	TGTGCCAGCAGTTCTGGCTCTGGAAACACCATATATTTT	CASSSGSGNTIYF
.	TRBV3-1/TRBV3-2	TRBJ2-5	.	TGTGCCAGCAGCCAATGGCGGGACGGGGAGACCCAGTACTTC	CASSQWRDGETQYF